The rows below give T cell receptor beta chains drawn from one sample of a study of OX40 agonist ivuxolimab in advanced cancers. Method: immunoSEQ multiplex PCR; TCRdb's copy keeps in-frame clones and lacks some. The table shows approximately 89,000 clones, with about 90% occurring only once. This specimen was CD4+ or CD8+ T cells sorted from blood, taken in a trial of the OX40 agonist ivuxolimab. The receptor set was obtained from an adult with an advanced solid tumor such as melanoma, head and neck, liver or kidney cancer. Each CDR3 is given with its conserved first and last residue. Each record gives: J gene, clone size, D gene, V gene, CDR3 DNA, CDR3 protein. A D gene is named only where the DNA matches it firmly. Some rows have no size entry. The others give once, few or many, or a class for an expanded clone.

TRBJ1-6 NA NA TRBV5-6 TGTGCCAGCAGCTTGAAGGGACGGTCACCCCTCCACTTT CASSLKGRSPLHF
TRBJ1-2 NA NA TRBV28 TGTGCCAGCAGTCCCCAGGTGTATGGCTACACCTTC CASSPQVYGYTF
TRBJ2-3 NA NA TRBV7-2 TGTGCCAGCAGCTTAGAGGCCCGGGAGTCAGATACGCAGTATTTT CASSLEARESDTQYF
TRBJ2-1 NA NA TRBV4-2 TGTGCCAGCAGCCAAGAAAGGTCTCCCTACGGGGTGGTCTACAATGAGCAGTTCTTC CASSQERSPYGVVYNEQFF
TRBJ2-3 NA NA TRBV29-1 TGCAGCGCTCGAGAGATTAGCACAGATACGCAGTATTTT CSAREISTDTQYF
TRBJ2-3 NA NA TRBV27 TGTGCCAGCAAATTGAGATACACAGATACGCAGTATTTT CASKLRYTDTQYF
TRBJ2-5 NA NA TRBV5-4 TGTGCCAGCAGCAGGGGTGGGGGCGAGACCCAGTACTTC CASSRGGGETQYF
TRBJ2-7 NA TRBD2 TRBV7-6 TGTGCCAGCAGCTTCGAAATGGGACTAGCCCACTTC CASSFEMGLAHF
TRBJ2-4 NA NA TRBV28 TGTGCCAGCAGTTTGAGTGGGAGGTTGTTAGGAAACATTCAGTACTTC CASSLSGRLLGNIQYF
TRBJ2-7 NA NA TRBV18 TGTGCCAGCTCACCACCTTTGGCAGGTTCTTACGAGCAGTACTTC CASSPPLAGSYEQYF
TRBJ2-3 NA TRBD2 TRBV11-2 TGTGCCAGCAGCTTAGTTGCGGGAGGAGTTGTGGATACGCAGTATTTT CASSLVAGGVVDTQYF
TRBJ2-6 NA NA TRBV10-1 TGCGCCAGCAGTGAGTGGGTCGGGGACACCTCCTCTGGGGCCAACGTCCTGACTTTC CASSEWVGDTSSGANVLTF
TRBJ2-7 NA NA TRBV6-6 TGTGCCAGCAGTTACTCGGTCATTGGCAACTACGAGCAGTACTTC CASSYSVIGNYEQYF
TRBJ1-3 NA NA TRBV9 TGTGCCAGCAGCGTAGCTGGTGGTGACTCTGGAAACACCATATATTTT CASSVAGGDSGNTIYF
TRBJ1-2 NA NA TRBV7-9 TGTGCCAGCAGCTTAGGACAGGCGGGTAACTATGGCTACACCTTC CASSLGQAGNYGYTF
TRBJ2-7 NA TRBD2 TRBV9 TGTGCCAGCAGCAGGAGCGGGGAACCTTTCTACGAGCAGTACTTC CASSRSGEPFYEQYF
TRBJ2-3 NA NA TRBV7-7 TGTGCTAGCAGCTTAGGGGGGGCGTCAGATACGCAGTATTTT CASSLGGASDTQYF
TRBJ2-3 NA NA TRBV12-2 TGTGCAAGTCGCCCTGTAGCCGGGAGTAGCACAGATACGCAGTATTTT CASRPVAGSSTDTQYF
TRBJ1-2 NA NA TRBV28 TGTGCCAGCAGTCTACGGTCAGACCTCGACCCTGGCTACACCTTC CASSLRSDLDPGYTF
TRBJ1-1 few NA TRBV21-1 TGTGCCAGCAGCCTTTGTCGGGAAGCTTTCTTT CASSLCREAFF
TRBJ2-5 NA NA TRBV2 TGTGCCAGCAGTGAAGACTGGGGGTCAGAGACCCAGTACTTC CASSEDWGSETQYF
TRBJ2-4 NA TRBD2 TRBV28 TGTGCCAGCAGTCTCCCGGGGGGGCTAGCCAAAAACATTCAGTACTTC CASSLPGGLAKNIQYF
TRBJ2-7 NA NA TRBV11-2 TGTGCCAGCAGCTTAGAGGGCGGAGTCGAGCAGTACTTC CASSLEGGVEQYF
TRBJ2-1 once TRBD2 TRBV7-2 TGTGCCAGCAGCTTAGAGTCGGGAGGTGAGCAGTTCTTC CASSLESGGEQFF
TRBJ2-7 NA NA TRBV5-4 TGTGCCAGCAGCTTGGCGGGGGCCCACGAGCAGTACTTC CASSLAGAHEQYF
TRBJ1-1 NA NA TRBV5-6 TGTGCCAGCAGCTTGGGGACCAGGGCGGCGGGGACTGAAGCTTTCTTT CASSLGTRAAGTEAFF
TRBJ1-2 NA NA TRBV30 TGTGCCTGGAAGTGGTCAGCGTTCTATGGCTACACCTTC CAWKWSAFYGYTF
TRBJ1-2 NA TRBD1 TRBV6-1 TGTGCCAGCAGTGAGTCAGGGGGCGGCTATGGCTACACCTTC CASSESGGGYGYTF
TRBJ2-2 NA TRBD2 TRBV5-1 TGCGCCAGCAGGCCGCGAGCGGGACTAACCGGTAGGGAGCTGTTTTTT CASRPRAGLTGRELFF
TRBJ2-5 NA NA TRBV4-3 TGCGCCAGCAGCCAAGGAGCGGAGCAGGGGGAGACCCAGTACTTC CASSQGAEQGETQYF
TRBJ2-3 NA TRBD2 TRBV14 TGTGCCAGCAGCCGCCAACTAGCGGCCACAGATACGCAGTATTTT CASSRQLAATDTQYF
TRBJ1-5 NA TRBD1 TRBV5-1 TGCGCCAGCAGCTTGGGTACAGGGGACGGTACGCCCCAGCATTTT CASSLGTGDGTPQHF
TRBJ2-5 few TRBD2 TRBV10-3 TGTGCCATCAGCCCGGGGACTAGCGGGGAAGAGACCCAGTACTTC CAISPGTSGEETQYF
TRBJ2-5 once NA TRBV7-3 TGTGCCAGCAGCTTAACCGGCGCGCTAGCCGGAGAGACCCAGTACTTC CASSLTGALAGETQYF
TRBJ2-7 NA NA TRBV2 TGTGCCAGCTCATTTACCGGGACTTCTTCCTACGAGCAGTACTTC CASSFTGTSSYEQYF
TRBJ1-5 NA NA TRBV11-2 TGTGCCAGCAGCTTAGCCGGGCAGCCCCAGCATTTT CASSLAGQPQHF
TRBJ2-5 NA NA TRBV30 TGTGCCTGGAGTTCGCAAGAGACCCAGTACTTC CAWSSQETQYF
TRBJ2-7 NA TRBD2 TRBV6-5 TGTGCCAGCACACAAGCCGGGACTAAACACTACGAGCAGTACTTC CASTQAGTKHYEQYF
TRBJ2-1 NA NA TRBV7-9 TGTGCCAGCAGCTTAGGAGGCATCGCCTACAATGAGCAGTTCTTC CASSLGGIAYNEQFF
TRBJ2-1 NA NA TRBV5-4 TGTGCTAGCAGCTTGGATTCGGGAAGCTCCTACAATGAGCAGTTCTTC CASSLDSGSSYNEQFF
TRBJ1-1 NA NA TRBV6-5 TGTGCCAGCTGTATGGCGAACACTGAAGCTTTCTTT CASCMANTEAFF
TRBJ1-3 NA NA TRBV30 TGTGCCTGGATCGATCGCGGACGGGTCTCTGGAAACACCATATATTTT CAWIDRGRVSGNTIYF
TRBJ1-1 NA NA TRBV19 TGTGCCAGTAGTATTGTGAGTGGGAAGAACACTGAAGCTTTCTTT CASSIVSGKNTEAFF
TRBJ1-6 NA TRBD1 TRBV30 TGTGCCTGGAGTGTACCTCAAGCCCGGACAGGGGGATTATCACCCCTCCACTTT CAWSVPQARTGGLSPLHF
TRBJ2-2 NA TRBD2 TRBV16 TGTGCCAGCAGCCAAAACCCCCCTTCTAGCGGGAGATCCACCGGGGAGCTGTTTTTT CASSQNPPSSGRSTGELFF
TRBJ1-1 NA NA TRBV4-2 TGTGCCAGCAGCCAAGACCGGAGGGCGGCAGCTTTCTTT CASSQDRRAAAFF